Sequencing of this TCR beta chain was carried out in a study of CD8 T cells in Susac syndrome. This clonotype showed up just once. Germline V gene data show CDR1 as GTSNPN and CDR2 as SVGIG (reference sequence). Trimming took 4 bases from V and 5 from J; bases not matched to a gene: 6. This CDR3 spans 13 amino acids. Random hexamers were used to reverse transcribe the RNA input (about 0.5 to 1 ug). A single record per CDR3 protein comes from TCRdb applying MiXCR to the immunoSEQ multiplex PCR reads. The sample holds 250,000 to 300,000 distinct CDR3 sequences, around 84% seen once. Blood CD8+ and CD4+ T cells underwent high-throughput TCR beta sequencing. Treatment-naive patients with stable or active relapsing-remitting disease were the multiple sclerosis controls.

The V gene is TRBV30, the J gene TRBJ1-2; 8 bases are a match to TRBD1. Sequencing was done on a sample of CD8+ T cells from PBMCs. This clonotype was sampled from a human donor with multiple sclerosis. CDR3 bases: TGTGCCTGGACAGGGGGCGAGAAGTATGGCTACACCTTC. Translation gives CAWTGGEKYGYTF.